Below are 19 T cell receptor beta chains sequenced from a single sample in a study of T cells in Graves' hyperthyroidism and ophthalmopathy. Authors of the study amplified TCR beta CDR3 regions from RNA transcripts. Using the HTBI primer set, a first-round RT-PCR was run on the TCR CDR3. MiXCR was run by TCRdb on the multiplex PCR reads, yielding one entry per CDR3 protein. The sample lists fewer than 700,000 distinct CDR3 sequences, roughly a sixth occurring once. Sequencing was performed on blood. The receptors derive from a young woman with Graves' ophthalmopathy.

This clonotype was observed at least ten times. The gene calls are TRBV7-8 and TRBJ2-5; D is tentatively TRBD1 or TRBD2 (5 bases each). The CDR3 contains 14 residues. Trimming shortened V by 2 bases and J by 5 bases, and 12 bases separated the two germline ends. From germline, CDR1 is SGHVS and CDR2 FQNEAQ. CDR3 in amino acids: CASSLKGPGETQYF. In DNA, the CDR3 is TGTGCCAGCAGCTTAAAGGGACCTGGGGAGACCCAGTACTTC.

This clonotype was picked up a small number of times. The genes are TRBV5-5 and TRBJ1-1, with a possible D match to TRBD1 (5 bases). The CDR3 sequence is 12 residues long. CDR1 is SGHKS and CDR2 is YYEKEE in the germline V gene (reference sequence). With 6 bases removed from V and 4 bases from J, the gap between germline ends came to 10 bases. In nucleotides, the CDR3 is TGTGCCAGCAACCCGGGGGGCACTGAAGCTTTCTTT. It codes for CASNPGGTEAFF.

This clonotype was detected ten times or more. This chain uses TRBV3-1 with TRBJ1-3; D gene ambiguous. V gave up 0 bases and J gave up 0 bases, with 6 bases separating them. Germline CDR1 is LGHDT and CDR2 is YNNKEL (reference sequence). The CDR3 spans 15 residues. The CDR3 spells CASSQDEASGNTIYF. The CDR3 DNA is TGTGCCAGCAGCCAAGACGAAGCCTCTGGAAACACCATATATTTT.

The gene calls are TRBV19 and TRBJ2-6, with D perhaps matching TRBD2 (6 bases). Germline CDR1 LNHDA, CDR2 SQIVND (reference sequence). The CDR3 loop spans 19 amino acids. V lost 2 bases, J lost 0 bases, and 17 bases lay in between. The CDR3 here is CASSIRVGGTSSGANVLTF. The CDR3 nucleotides are TGTGCCAGTAGTATAAGGGTGGGCGGGACGAGCTCTGGGGCCAACGTCCTGACTTTC.

The chain recombines TRBV30 with TRBJ2-5, with D maybe TRBD2 (5 bases). Germline CDR1 GTSNPN, CDR2 SVGIG (reference sequence). The V end was cut by 0 bases, the J end by 0 bases, with 23 bases between. This CDR3 comprises 19 residues. The CDR3 is CAWSVPGFTFRRYQETQYF. The CDR3 DNA is TGTGCCTGGAGTGTACCGGGGTTTACGTTTCGTAGGTACCAAGAGACCCAGTACTTC.

This clonotype was observed many times. This chain connects TRBV5-1 to TRBJ2-7; D possibly matches TRBD1 or TRBD2 (6 bases each). V dropped 4 bases and J dropped 5 bases, with 16 bases sitting between them. The CDR3 has 14 amino acids. Germline CDR1 and CDR2: SGHRS and YFSETQ. CDR3 coding DNA: TGCGCCAGCAGCACGGAGGGGGGTCTGGACGAGCAGTACTTC. Protein product: CASSTEGGLDEQYF.

This clonotype was seen a handful of times. The J gene is TRBJ2-2, the V gene TRBV20-1; possibly TRBD1 for D (6 bases). Deletions cut 2 bases from V and 6 bases from J, with 16 bases between. This CDR3 has 15 amino acids. Germline lookup yields CDR1 DFQATT and CDR2 SNEGSKA (reference sequence). This chain's CDR3 is CSARISFTGPGELFF. The CDR3 DNA reads TGCAGTGCTAGAATTTCTTTCACAGGGCCCGGGGAGCTGTTTTTT.

Ten or more counts support this clonotype. V is TRBV7-9 and J is TRBJ2-7; perhaps TRBD2 as D (5 bases). Germline assignment: CDR1 SEHNR and CDR2 FQNEAQ (reference sequence). Trimming pared 5 bases from V and 3 bases from J, leaving 11 bases between. The CDR3 extends over 13 amino acids. The CDR3 is CASSETRGYEQYF. In DNA form, the CDR3 reads TGTGCCAGCAGCGAGACCCGGGGCTACGAGCAGTACTTC.

A few counts support this clonotype. CDR3 residues: CASSQPQGVKTNEKLFF. The CDR3, as DNA: TGTGCCAGCAGCCAACCCCAGGGCGTAAAGACTAATGAAAAACTGTTTTTT. The rearrangement links TRBV4-2 to TRBJ1-4; perhaps TRBD1 as D (5 bases). The V end was cut by 2 bases, the J end by 2 bases, with 15 bases between. This CDR3 has 17 amino acids. Germline V CDR1 and CDR2: LGHNA, YNFKEQ.

Remarks on this clonotype: This may be a read error: a much more frequent sequence differs by one nucleotide. The J gene is TRBJ2-7, the V gene TRBV6-4; possible D gene TRBD2, 5 bases. CDR1 is MRHNA and CDR2 is SNTAGT in the germline V gene. CDR3 size: 17 residues. CDR3 sequence (DNA): TGTACCAGCAGTTACCCCCGGGGAGCAGGTTCATCCTACGAGCAGTACTTC. Translation gives CTSSYPRGAGSSYEQYF.

This clonotype was counted many times. J is TRBJ1-1 and V is TRBV10-3; D is unresolved. The V end lost 1 base, the J end lost 0 bases, and 3 bases lay between the germline ends. This CDR3 is built from 13 residues. Germline V gene sequence: CDR1 ENHRY, CDR2 SYGVKD. CDR3 sequence: CAISEYVNTEAFF. DNA for the CDR3: TGTGCCATCAGTGAGTATGTGAACACTGAAGCTTTCTTT.

This clonotype has ten or more counts. The chain has TRBV3-1 and TRBJ2-5; 7 bases agree with TRBD2. CDR3 length equals 17 residues. The germline V gene encodes CDR1 LGHDT and CDR2 YNNKEL (reference sequence). J lost 2 bases, V lost 0 bases, and 9 bases had no gene match. The CDR3 is CASSQDLAGARQETQYF. For the CDR3, the DNA is TGTGCCAGCAGCCAAGATCTGGCGGGAGCCCGGCAAGAGACCCAGTACTTC.

This clonotype was counted many times. J is TRBJ1-2 and V is TRBV30; 10 nucleotides align to TRBD1. CDR1 and CDR2 from the germline V gene are GTSNPN and SVGIG (reference sequence). V lost 1 base to trimming and J lost 5 bases; unmatched junction nucleotides: 4. This CDR3 region has 14 residues. The CDR3 loop reads CAWSAGQGVYGYTF. The CDR3, as DNA: TGTGCCTGGAGTGCCGGACAGGGGGTATATGGCTACACCTTC. Full variable domain (remainder filled in from reference TRBV30 and TRBJ1-2): SQTIHQWPATLVQPVGSPLSLECTVEGTSNPNLYWYRQAAGRGLQLLFYSVGIGQISSEVPQNLSASRPQDRQFILSSKKLLLSDSGFYLCAWSAGQGVYGYTFGSGTRLTVV.

Regarding this clonotype: This clone may be a read error of a much larger clone one base away. The chain couples TRBV7-2 to TRBJ2-1, with 8 bases identical to TRBD2. From germline, CDR1 is SGHTA and CDR2 FQGNSA. There are 15 residues in the CDR3. The trim removed 5 bases at V and 0 bases at J, leaving 3 bases unmatched. The CDR3 DNA follows: TGTGCCAGCAGCCCTAGCGGGTTCTCCTACAATGAGCAGTTCTTC. Residues: CASSPSGFSYNEQFF. The whole variable domain, remainder taken from reference TRBV7-2 and TRBJ2-1, is GAGVSQSPSNKVTEKGKDVELRCDPISGHTALYWYRQSLGQGLEFLIYFQGNSAPDKSGLPSDRFSAERTGGSVSTLTIQRTQQEDSAVYLCASSPSGFSYNEQFFGPGTRLTVL.

This clonotype came up many times. CDR3 in amino acids: CASSFHRDGYTF. The CDR3 DNA follows: TGTGCCAGCAGCTTTCACAGGGATGGCTACACCTTC. The rearrangement links TRBV11-2 to TRBJ1-2; D may be TRBD1 (6 bases). From germline, CDR1 is SGHAT and CDR2 FQNNGV. CDR3 length: 12 residues. Trimming removed 3 bases from V and 6 bases from J, with 8 bases in between.

This chain connects TRBV20-1 to TRBJ2-7; D may match TRBD1 or TRBD2 (6 bases each). In germline, CDR1 is DFQATT, CDR2 SNEGSKA (reference sequence). The CDR3 sequence is 16 residues long. V shed 1 base and J shed 1 base, with 17 bases lying between them. This chain's CDR3 is CSARALSGANSYEQYF. In nucleotides, the CDR3 is TGCAGTGCTAGAGCTCTATCGGGGGCCAATTCCTACGAGCAGTACTTC.

There are many counts of this clonotype. This chain connects TRBV20-1 to TRBJ2-1, with 9 positions matching TRBD2. CDR3 length equals 14 residues. In germline, CDR1 is DFQATT, CDR2 SNEGSKA (reference sequence). V lost 3 bases and J lost 10; bases outside the gene matches: 10. CDR3 in amino acids: CSARFAGGHEEQFF. CDR3 nucleotides: TGCAGTGCTAGGTTTGCGGGGGGGCATGAGGAGCAGTTCTTC.

Concerning this clonotype itself: Since the CDR3 does not end with the conserved phenylalanine or tryptophan, this likely comes from a read error. The chain carries TRBV11-1 and TRBJ2-7; D gene uncertain. The CDR3 extends over 12 amino acids. Trimming took 1 base from V and 4 from J, leaving 5 bases between them. Germline assignment: CDR1 SGHAT and CDR2 FQDESV (reference sequence). CDR3 region: CASSLGSYEQYS. In DNA, the CDR3 is TGTGCCAGCAGCTTAGGGTCTTACGAGCAGTACTCC.

In its sample, this clonotype was seen many times. The chain joins TRBV20-1 to TRBJ2-5, with D perhaps TRBD1 (7 bases). V was trimmed by 7 bases and J by 5 bases, leaving 20 bases between them. The CDR3 sequence is 14 residues long. The germline gives CDR1 DFQATT, CDR2 SNEGSKA (reference sequence). For the CDR3, the DNA is TGCAGTGTTCACACCAGGGGGGTTAGGGAGACCCAGTACTTC. It encodes CSVHTRGVRETQYF.